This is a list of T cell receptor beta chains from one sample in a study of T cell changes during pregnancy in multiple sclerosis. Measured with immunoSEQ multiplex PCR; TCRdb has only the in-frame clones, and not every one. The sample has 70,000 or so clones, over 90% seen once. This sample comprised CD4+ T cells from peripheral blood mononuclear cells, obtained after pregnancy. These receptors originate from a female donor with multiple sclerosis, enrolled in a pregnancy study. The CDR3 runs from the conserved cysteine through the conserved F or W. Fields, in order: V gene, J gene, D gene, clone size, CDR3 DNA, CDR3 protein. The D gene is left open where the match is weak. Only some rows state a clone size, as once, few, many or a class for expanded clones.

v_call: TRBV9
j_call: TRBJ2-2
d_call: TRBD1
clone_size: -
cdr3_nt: TGTGCCAGCAGCTCCCGACAGGGGATCTCCGGGGAGCTGTTTTTT
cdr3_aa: CASSSRQGISGELFF

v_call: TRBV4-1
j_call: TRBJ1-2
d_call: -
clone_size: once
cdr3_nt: TGCGCCAGCAGCAAGCCGGGACTCTATGGCTACACCTTC
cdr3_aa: CASSKPGLYGYTF

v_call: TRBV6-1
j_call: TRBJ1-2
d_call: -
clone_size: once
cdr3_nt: TGTGCCAGCAGTGAACTACGGAACTATGGCTACACCTTC
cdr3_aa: CASSELRNYGYTF

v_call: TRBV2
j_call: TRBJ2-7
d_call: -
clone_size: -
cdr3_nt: TGTGCCAGCAGTACCGGACAGTATAACGAGCAGTACTTC
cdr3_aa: CASSTGQYNEQYF

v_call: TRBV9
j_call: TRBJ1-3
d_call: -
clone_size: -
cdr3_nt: TGTGCCAGCAGCGGTAGCAGGGGCTCTGGAAACACCATATATTTT
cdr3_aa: CASSGSRGSGNTIYF

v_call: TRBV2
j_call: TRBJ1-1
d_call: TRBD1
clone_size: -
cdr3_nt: TGTGCCAGTACCCGGGACAGAAAGTTCTCGAACACTGAAGCTTTCTTT
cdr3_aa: CASTRDRKFSNTEAFF

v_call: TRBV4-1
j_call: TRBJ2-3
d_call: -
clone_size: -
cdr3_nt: TGCGCCAGCAGCCAAGATTGGCAACAGGGATTCACAGATACGCAGTATTTT
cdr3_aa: CASSQDWQQGFTDTQYF

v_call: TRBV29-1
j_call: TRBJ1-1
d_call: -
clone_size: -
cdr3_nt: TGCAGCGTTGAACTGGGGGCGGCTTTCTTT
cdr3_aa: CSVELGAAFF

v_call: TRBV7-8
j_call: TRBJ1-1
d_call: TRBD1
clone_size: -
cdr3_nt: TGTGCCAGCAGCTTAGTCTCGGCAGGGGGAGAGACTTTCTTT
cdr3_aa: CASSLVSAGGETFF

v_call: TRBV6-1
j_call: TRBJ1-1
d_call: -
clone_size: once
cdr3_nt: TGTGCCAGCAGCCCCAGGGTAACTGAAGCTTTCTTT
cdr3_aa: CASSPRVTEAFF

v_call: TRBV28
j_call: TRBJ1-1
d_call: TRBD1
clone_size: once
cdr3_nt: TGTGCCAGCAGTCCCTGGACAGGCCAGAACACTGAAGCTTTCTTT
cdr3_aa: CASSPWTGQNTEAFF

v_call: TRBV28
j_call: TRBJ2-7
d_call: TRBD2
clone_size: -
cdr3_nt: TGTGCCAGCAGGGGCAGGGATAGCGGGCGGAGCTCCTACGAGCAGTACTTC
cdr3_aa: CASRGRDSGRSSYEQYF

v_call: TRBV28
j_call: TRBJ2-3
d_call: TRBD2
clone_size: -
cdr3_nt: TGTGCCAGCAGTTCCGTTCTAGCGGGACTACACACAGATACGCAGTATTTT
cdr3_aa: CASSSVLAGLHTDTQYF

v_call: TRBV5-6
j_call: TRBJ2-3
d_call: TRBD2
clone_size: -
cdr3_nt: TGTGCCAGCAGCTTGGGACTAGCGGTAGATACGCAGTATTTT
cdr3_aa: CASSLGLAVDTQYF

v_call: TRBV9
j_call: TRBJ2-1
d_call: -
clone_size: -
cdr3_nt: TGTGCCAGCAGCGTGACAGGGACTTCCTACAATGAGCAGTTCTTC
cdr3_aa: CASSVTGTSYNEQFF

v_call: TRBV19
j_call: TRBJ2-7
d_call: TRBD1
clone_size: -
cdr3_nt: TGTGCCAGTAGTACGGGACAGGGAGTTAACGAGCAGTACTTC
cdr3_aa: CASSTGQGVNEQYF

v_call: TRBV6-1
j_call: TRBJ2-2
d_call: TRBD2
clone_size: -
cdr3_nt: TGTGCCAGCAGTGAAGGACTAGCGGGAGGGGTCAGGCTGTTTTTT
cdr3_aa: CASSEGLAGGVRLFF

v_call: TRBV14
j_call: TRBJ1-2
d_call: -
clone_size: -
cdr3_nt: TGTGCCAGCAGCCCTCAAGTTGCGGTCTCAGGGGGCTACACCTTC
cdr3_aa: CASSPQVAVSGGYTF

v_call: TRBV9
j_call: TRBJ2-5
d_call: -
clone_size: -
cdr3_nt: TGTGCCAGCAGCCCAGGGTCGCATTCCGGACAGACCCAGTACTTC
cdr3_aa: CASSPGSHSGQTQYF

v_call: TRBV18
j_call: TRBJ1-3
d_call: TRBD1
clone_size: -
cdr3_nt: TGTGCCAGCTCACAAGGACAGGGGAATTCCGGAAACACCATATATTTT
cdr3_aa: CASSQGQGNSGNTIYF

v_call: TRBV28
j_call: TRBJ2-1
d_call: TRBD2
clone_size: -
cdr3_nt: TGTGCCAGCATTTCCAGACTAGCGGTAGACAATGAGCAGTTCTTC
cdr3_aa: CASISRLAVDNEQFF

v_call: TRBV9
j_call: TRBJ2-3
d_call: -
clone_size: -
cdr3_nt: TGTGCCAGCAGCGTAGGAGGGGGAGCTGTAGATACGCAGTATTTT
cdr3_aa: CASSVGGGAVDTQYF

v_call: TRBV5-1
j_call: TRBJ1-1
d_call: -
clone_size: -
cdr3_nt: TGCGCCAGCAGGCGGGACGGAGACATGAACACTGAAGCTTTCTTT
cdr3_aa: CASRRDGDMNTEAFF

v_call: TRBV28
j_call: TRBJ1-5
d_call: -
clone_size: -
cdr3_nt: TGTGCCAGCAGTTACTCGGGTCAGCCCCAGCATTTT
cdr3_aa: CASSYSGQPQHF

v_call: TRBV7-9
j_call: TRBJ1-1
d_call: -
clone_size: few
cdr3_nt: TGTGCCAGCAGGTTGGACGGGATGAACACTGAAGCTTTCTTT
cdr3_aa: CASRLDGMNTEAFF

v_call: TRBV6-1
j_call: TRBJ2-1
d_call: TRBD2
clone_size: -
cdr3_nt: TGTGCCAGCAGGCCAGCGGGAGGGATAGAGCAGTTCTTC
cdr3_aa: CASRPAGGIEQFF

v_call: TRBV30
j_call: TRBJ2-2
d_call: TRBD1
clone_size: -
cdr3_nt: TGTGCCTGGTCCCCCAGGGGGCGGACCGGGGAGCTGTTTTTT
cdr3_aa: CAWSPRGRTGELFF

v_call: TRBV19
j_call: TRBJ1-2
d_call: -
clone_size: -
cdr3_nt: TGTGCCAGTAGTGGCTCGTACACCCCCTATGGCTACACCTTC
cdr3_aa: CASSGSYTPYGYTF

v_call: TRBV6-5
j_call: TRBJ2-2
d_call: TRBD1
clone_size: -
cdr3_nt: TGTGCCAGCAGTAAGACAGGGGGCACCGGGGAGCTGTTTTTT
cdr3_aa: CASSKTGGTGELFF

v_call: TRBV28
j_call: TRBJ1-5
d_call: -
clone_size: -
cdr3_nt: TGTGCCAGCCTAAATAATCCCGGACAGTTCAATCAGCCCCAGCATTTT
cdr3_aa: CASLNNPGQFNQPQHF

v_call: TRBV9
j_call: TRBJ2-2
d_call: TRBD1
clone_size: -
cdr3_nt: TGTGCCAGCAGCGTCCTACCGACTCGGGACAGGAACACCGGGGAGCTGTTTTTT
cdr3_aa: CASSVLPTRDRNTGELFF

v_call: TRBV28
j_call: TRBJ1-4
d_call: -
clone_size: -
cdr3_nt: TGTGCCAGCAGCCCCGGTGGAGTTTTTGAAAAACTGTTTTTT
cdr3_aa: CASSPGGVFEKLFF

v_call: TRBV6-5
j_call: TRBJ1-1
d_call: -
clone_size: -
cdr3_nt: TGTGCCAGCAGTTACACGGGGGGGAACACTGAAGCTTTCTTT
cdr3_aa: CASSYTGGNTEAFF

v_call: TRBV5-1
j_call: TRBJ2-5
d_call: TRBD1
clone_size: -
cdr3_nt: TGCGCCAGCAGCTCCCAACCGACAGGGAAAGAGACCCAGTACTTC
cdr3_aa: CASSSQPTGKETQYF

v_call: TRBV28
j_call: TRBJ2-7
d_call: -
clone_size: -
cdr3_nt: TGTGCCAGCAGTTGCGAGGGGGACCCCTCTCTCAGCGAGCAGTACTTC
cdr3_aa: CASSCEGDPSLSEQYF

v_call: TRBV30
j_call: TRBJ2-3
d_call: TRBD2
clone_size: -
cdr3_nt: TGTGCCTGGAGGGCCGCCGGGGGGGCAATAGATACGCAGTATTTT
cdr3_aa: CAWRAAGGAIDTQYF

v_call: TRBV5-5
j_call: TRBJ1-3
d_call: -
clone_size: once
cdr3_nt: TGTGCCTGCAGGACAGCCTCTGGAAACACCATATATTTT
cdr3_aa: CACRTASGNTIYF

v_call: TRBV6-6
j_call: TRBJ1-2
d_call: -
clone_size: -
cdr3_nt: TGTGCCAGCAGCCTAGCGACAAGTCCCCTCAACTATGGCTACACCTTC
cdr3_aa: CASSLATSPLNYGYTF

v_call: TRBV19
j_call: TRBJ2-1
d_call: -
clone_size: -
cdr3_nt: TGTGCCAGTAGTACCCAAAGGAGCGTAGACTACAATGAGCAGTTCTTC
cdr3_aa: CASSTQRSVDYNEQFF

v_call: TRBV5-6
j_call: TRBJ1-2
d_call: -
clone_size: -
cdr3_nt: TGTGCCAGCAGTCTGTATTCACAGGATTGGGACTACACCTTC
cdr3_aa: CASSLYSQDWDYTF

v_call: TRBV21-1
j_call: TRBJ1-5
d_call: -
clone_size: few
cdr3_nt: TGTGCCAGCAGCTCTCCGGGACAGGGTGGACAGCCCCAGCATTTT
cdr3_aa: CASSSPGQGGQPQHF

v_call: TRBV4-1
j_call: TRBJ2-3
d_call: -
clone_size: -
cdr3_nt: TGCGCCAGCAGCCCCGGTCCTGGGACTAGCACAGATACGCAGTATTTT
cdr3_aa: CASSPGPGTSTDTQYF

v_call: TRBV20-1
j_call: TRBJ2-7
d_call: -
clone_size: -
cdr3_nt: TGCAGCCCAGTTTTGCCATACGAGCAGTACTTC
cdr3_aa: CSPVLPYEQYF

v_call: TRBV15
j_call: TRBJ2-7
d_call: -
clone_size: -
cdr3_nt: TGTGCCACCAGCAGAATCGGACAGTCCTACGAGCAGTACTTC
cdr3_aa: CATSRIGQSYEQYF

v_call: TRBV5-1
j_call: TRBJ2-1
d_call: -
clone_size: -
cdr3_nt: TGCGCCAGCAGCTTGGCAAGCGGCGGGTACTCCTACAATGAGCAGTTCTTC
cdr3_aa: CASSLASGGYSYNEQFF

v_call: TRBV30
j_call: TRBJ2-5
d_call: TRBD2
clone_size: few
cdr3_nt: TGTGCCTGGAGTCCCCTGGGGGGGCGGGGGGACGAAGAGACCCAGTACTTC
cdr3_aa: CAWSPLGGRGDEETQYF

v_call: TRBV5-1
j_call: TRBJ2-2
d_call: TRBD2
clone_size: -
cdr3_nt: TGCGCCAGCAGCTTTAGCGGGACTAACACCGGGGAGCTGTTTTTT
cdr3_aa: CASSFSGTNTGELFF

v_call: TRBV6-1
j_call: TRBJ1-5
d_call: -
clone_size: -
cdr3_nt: TGTGCCAGCAGTAAAGAGGGTGGCTGGACAAATCAGCCCCAGCATTTT
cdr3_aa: CASSKEGGWTNQPQHF

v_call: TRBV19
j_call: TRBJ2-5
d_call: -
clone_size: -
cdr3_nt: TGTGCCAGTAGACCTTTGGGCGGGACGGCCCAGTACTTC
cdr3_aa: CASRPLGGTAQYF

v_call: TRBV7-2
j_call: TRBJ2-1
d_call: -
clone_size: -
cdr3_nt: TGTGCCAGCAGGTCAAGGGGGGGTTCTTCCTACAATGAGCAGTTCTTC
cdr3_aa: CASRSRGGSSYNEQFF

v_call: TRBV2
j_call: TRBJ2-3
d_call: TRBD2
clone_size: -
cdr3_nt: TGTGCCAGCAGGGCGACTAGCGGGGGGGGGTCTAGCACAGATACGCAGTATTTT
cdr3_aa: CASRATSGGGSSTDTQYF